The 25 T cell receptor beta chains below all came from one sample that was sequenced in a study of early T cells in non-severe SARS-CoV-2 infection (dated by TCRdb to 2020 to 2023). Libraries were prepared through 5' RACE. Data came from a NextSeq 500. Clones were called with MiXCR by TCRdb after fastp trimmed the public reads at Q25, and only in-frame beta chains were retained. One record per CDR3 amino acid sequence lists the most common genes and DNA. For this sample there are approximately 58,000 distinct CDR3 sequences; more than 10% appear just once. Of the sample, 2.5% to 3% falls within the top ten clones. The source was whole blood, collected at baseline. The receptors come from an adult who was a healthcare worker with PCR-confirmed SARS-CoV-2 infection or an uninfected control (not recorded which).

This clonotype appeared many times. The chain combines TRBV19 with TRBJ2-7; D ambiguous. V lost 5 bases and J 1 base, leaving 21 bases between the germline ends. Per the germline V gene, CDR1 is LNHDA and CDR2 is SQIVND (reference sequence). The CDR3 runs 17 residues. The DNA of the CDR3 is TGTGCCAGTAGTCTCCCCAAGGGTACGGTCGGATCCTACGAGCAGTACTTC. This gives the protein CASSLPKGTVGSYEQYF.

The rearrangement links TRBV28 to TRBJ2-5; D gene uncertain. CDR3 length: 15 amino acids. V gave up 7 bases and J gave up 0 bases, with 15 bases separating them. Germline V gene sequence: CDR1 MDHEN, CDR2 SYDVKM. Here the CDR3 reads CASTKDEEYQETQYF. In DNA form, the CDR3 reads TGTGCCAGCACTAAGGACGAAGAGTACCAAGAGACCCAGTACTTC.

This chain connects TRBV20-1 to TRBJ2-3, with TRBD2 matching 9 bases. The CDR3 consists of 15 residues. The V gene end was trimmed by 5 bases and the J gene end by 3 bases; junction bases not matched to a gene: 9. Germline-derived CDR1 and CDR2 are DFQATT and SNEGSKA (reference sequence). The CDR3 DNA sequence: TGCAGTGCTCCCGGCGGGAGGGCCAGAACAGATACGCAGTATTTT. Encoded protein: CSAPGGRARTDTQYF.

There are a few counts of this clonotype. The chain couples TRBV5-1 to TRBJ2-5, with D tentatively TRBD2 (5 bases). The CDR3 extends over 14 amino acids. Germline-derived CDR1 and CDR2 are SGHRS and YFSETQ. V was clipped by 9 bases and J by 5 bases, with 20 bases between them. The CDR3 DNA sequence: TGCGCCACCACTCATTCGGGAACGGGGGAGACCCAGTACTTC. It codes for CATTHSGTGETQYF. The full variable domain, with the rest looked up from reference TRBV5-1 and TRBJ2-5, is KAGVTQTPRYLIKTRGQQVTLSCSPISGHRSVSWYQQTPGQGLQFLFEYFSETQRNKGNFPGRFSGRQFSNSRSEMNVSTLELGDSALYLCATTHSGTGETQYFGPGTRLLVL.

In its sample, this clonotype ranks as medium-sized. CDR3 in amino acids: CASSSGTGGATDTQYF. The DNA of the CDR3 is TGTGCCAGCAGCTCCGGGACAGGGGGCGCGACAGATACGCAGTATTTT. This rearrangement joins TRBV6-4 to TRBJ2-3; 12 bases line up with TRBD1. The CDR3 spans 16 residues. Germline V gene lookup returns CDR1 MRHNA and CDR2 SNTAGT. The junction had 7 bases not matched to a gene; V was cut back by 6 bases and J by 3 bases.

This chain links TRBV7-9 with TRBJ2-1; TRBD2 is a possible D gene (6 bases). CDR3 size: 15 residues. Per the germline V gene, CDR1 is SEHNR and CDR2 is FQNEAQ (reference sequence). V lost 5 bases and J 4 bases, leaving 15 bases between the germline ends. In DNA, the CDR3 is TGTGCCAGCAGCCCCGACGGGAGCAGGTACAATGAGCAGTTCTTC. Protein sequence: CASSPDGSRYNEQFF.

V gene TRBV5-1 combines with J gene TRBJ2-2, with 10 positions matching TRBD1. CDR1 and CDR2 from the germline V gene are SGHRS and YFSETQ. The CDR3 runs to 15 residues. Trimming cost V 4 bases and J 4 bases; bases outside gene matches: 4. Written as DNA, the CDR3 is TGCGCCAGCAGCCTCGGACAGGGGGGCACCGGGGAGCTGTTTTTT. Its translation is CASSLGQGGTGELFF.

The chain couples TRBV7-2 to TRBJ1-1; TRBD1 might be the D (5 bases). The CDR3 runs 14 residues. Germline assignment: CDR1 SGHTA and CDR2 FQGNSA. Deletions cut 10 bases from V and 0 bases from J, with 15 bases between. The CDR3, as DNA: TGTGCCACCACCACCGGGACGGTGAACACTGAAGCTTTCTTT. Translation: CATTTGTVNTEAFF.

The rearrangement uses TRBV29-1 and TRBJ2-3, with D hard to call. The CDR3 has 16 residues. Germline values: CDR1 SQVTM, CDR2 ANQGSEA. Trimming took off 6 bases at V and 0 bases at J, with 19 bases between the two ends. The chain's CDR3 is CSVGTRGVASTDTQYF. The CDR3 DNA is TGCAGCGTGGGCACCCGCGGTGTAGCTAGCACAGATACGCAGTATTTT.

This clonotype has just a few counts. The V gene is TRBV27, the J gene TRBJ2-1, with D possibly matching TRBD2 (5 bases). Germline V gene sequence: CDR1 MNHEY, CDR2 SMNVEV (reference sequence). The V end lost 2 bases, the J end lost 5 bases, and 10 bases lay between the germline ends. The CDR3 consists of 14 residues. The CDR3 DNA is TGTGCCAGCAGTTTAAGTCTAGCCCACAATGAGCAGTTCTTC. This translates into CASSLSLAHNEQFF.

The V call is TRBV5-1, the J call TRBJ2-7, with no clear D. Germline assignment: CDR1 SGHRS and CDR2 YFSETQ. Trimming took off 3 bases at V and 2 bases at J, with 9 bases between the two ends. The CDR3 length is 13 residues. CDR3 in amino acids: CASSSMGTYEQYF. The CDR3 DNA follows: TGCGCCAGCAGCTCTATGGGAACCTACGAGCAGTACTTC.

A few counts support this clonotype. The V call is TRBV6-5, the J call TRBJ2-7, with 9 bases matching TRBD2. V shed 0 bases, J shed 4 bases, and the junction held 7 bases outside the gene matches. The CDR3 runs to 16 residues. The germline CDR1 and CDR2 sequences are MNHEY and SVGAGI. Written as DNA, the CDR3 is TGTGCCAGCAGTTACTCCGGGCTAGCGGGACAATACGAGCAGTACTTC. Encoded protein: CASSYSGLAGQYEQYF.

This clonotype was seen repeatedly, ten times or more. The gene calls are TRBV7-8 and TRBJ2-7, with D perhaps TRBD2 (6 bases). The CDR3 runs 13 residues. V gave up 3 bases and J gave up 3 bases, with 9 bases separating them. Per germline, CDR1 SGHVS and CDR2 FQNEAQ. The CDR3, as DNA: TGTGCCAGCAGCTTTGGGGGGTACTACGAGCAGTACTTC. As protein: CASSFGGYYEQYF.

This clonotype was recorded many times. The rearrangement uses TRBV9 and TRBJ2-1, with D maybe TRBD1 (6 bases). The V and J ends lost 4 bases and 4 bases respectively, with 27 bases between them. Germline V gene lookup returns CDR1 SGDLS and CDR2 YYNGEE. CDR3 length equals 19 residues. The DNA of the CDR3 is TGTGCCAGCAGCTCACGCCCTAGAGGGGGAGTGAGTGTTTACAATGAGCAGTTCTTC. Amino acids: CASSSRPRGGVSVYNEQFF.

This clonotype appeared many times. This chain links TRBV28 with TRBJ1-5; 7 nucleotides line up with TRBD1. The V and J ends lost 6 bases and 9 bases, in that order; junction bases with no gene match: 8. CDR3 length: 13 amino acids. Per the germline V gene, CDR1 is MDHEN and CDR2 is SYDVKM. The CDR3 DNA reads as TGTGCCAGCAGCCTCAGGGGGGGTGGGCCCCAGCATTTT. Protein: CASSLRGGGPQHF.

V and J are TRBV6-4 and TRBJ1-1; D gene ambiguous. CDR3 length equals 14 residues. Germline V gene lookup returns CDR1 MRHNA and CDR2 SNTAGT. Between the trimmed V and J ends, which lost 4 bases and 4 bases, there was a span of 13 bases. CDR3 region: CASSAREGLTEAFF. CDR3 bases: TGTGCCAGCAGTGCCCGGGAGGGCCTCACTGAAGCTTTCTTT.

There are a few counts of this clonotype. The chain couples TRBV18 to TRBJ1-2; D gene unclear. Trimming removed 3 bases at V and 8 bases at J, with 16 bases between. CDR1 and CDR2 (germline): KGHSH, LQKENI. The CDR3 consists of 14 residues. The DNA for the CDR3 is TGTGCCAGCTCACCCCCCGGTCTGGTTCTAGGCTACACCTTC. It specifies CASSPPGLVLGYTF. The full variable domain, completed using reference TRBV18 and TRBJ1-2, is NAGVMQNPRHLVRRRGQEARLRCSPMKGHSHVYWYRQLPEEGLKFMVYLQKENIIDESGMPKERFSAEFPKEGPSILRIQQVVRGDSAAYFCASSPPGLVLGYTFGSGTRLTVV.

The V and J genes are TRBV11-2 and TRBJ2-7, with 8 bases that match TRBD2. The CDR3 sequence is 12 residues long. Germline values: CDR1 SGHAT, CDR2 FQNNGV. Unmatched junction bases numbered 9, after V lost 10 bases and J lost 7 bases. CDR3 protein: CATYDGGGEQYF. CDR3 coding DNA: TGTGCCACCTATGACGGGGGGGGAGAGCAGTACTTC.

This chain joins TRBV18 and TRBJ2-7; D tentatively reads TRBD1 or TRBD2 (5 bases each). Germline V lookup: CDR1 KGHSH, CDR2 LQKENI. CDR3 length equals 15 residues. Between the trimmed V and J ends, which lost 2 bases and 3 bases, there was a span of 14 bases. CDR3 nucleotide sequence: TGTGCCAGCTCACCAGGGGACGACCGGCTCTACGAGCAGTACTTC. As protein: CASSPGDDRLYEQYF.

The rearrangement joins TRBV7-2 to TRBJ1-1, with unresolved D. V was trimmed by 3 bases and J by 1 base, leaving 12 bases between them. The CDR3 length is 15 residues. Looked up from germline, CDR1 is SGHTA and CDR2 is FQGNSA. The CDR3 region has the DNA TGTGCCAGCAGCTTTCGAAGGGAGACGAACACTGAAGCTTTCTTT. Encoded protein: CASSFRRETNTEAFF.

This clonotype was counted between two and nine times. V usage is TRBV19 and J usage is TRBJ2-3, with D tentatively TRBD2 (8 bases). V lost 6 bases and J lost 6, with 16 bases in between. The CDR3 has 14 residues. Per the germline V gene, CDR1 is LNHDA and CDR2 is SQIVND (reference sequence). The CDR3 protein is CASSGTRGLDTQYF. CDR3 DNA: TGTGCCAGTAGCGGGACTAGGGGGCTTGATACGCAGTATTTT.

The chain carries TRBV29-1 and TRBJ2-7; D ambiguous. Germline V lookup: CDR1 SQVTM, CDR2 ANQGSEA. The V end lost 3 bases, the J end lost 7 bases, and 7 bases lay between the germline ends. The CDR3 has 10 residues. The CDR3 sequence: CSVDHGEQYF. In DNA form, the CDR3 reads TGCAGCGTTGACCATGGGGAGCAGTACTTC.

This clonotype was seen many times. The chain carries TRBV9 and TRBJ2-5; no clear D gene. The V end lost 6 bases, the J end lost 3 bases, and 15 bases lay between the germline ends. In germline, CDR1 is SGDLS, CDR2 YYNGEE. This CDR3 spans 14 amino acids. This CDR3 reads CASNSSPQEETQYF. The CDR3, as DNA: TGTGCCAGCAACTCATCACCTCAAGAAGAGACCCAGTACTTC.

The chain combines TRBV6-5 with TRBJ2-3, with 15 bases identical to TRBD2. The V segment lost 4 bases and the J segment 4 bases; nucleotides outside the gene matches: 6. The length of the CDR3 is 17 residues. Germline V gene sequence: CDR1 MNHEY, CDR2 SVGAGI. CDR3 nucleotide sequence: TGTGCCAGCAGTTCAGGACTAGCGGGAGGGACGCCAGATACGCAGTATTTT. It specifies CASSSGLAGGTPDTQYF.

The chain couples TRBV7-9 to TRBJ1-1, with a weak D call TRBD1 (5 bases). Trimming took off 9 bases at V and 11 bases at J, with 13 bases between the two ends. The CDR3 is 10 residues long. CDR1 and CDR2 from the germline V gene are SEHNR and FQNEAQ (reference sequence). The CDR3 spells CASFQGGAFF. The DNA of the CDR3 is TGTGCCAGTTTCCAGGGTGGGGCTTTCTTT.